One and the same sample provided the 30 T cell receptor beta chains below, sequenced in a study of blood T cell repertoires in COVID-19. TCRdb keeps only in-frame clones here, not all; method: immunoSEQ multiplex PCR. In the table there are some 110,000 clones, about 80% of which are singletons. Specimen: peripheral blood. The receptors shown here come from a man in his 60s with acute or convalescent COVID-19.

This clone was counted between two and nine times. The V and J genes are TRBV4-2 and TRBJ2-7; TRBD2 matches at 7 bases. The CDR3 covers 16 residues. Germline CDR1 LGHNA, CDR2 YNFKEQ. V lost 1 base and J lost 0; bases outside the gene matches: 6. The CDR3 is CASSQVGGDSSYEQYF. DNA for the CDR3: TGTGCCAGCAGCCAAGTGGGGGGGGACTCCTCCTACGAGCAGTACTTC.

This clone appeared a few times. This CDR3 is CASSPPTENSVTNEKLFF. The CDR3 DNA reads TGTGCCAGCTCACCACCGACAGAGAACTCTGTAACTAATGAAAAACTGTTTTTT. The chain joins TRBV18 to TRBJ1-4; D is perhaps TRBD1 (5 bases). Germline lookup yields CDR1 KGHSH and CDR2 LQKENI. The V and J ends lost 0 bases and 1 base respectively, with 15 bases between them. The CDR3 has 18 amino acids.

In its sample, this clone was seen once. The chain couples TRBV19 to TRBJ1-1; D might be TRBD1 (5 bases). Germline CDR1 and CDR2: LNHDA and SQIVND (reference sequence). The length of the CDR3 is 15 residues. V shed 5 bases and J shed 1 base, with 14 bases lying between them. DNA of the CDR3: TGTGCCAGTAGTGCTCGACAGCGATCGAACACTGAAGCTTTCTTT. Translated: CASSARQRSNTEAFF.

J is TRBJ2-7 and V is TRBV29-1; 10 bases match TRBD1. Germline V gene data show CDR1 as SQVTM and CDR2 as ANQGSEA. V lost 7 bases and J lost 4; bases outside the gene matches: 7. The CDR3 covers 13 residues. The CDR3, as DNA: TGCAGCGGAACGGGGACAGGGGCGTACGAGCAGTACTTC. This gives the protein CSGTGTGAYEQYF.

The V gene is TRBV6-1, the J gene TRBJ1-6, with a tentative D call TRBD1 (5 bases). Germline CDR1 MNHNS, CDR2 SASEGT. V was pared by 1 base and J by 10 bases, with 14 bases between. CDR3 length: 15 residues. Here the CDR3 reads CASSEVGGTDSPLHF. DNA for the CDR3: TGTGCCAGCAGTGAAGTAGGAGGGACGGACTCACCCCTCCACTTT.

The V gene is TRBV4-3, the J gene TRBJ2-1, with 9 bases identical to TRBD2. Germline lookup yields CDR1 LGHNA and CDR2 YSLEER. Unmatched junction bases numbered 9, after V lost 2 bases and J lost 7 bases. The CDR3 sequence is 16 residues long. CDR3: CASSQLLAGGPNEQFF. Here the CDR3 DNA reads TGCGCCAGCAGCCAACTGCTGGCGGGAGGGCCGAATGAGCAGTTCTTC.

This chain connects TRBV5-1 to TRBJ2-1; 7 bases are a match to TRBD2. The CDR3 is 15 amino acids. Per germline, CDR1 SGHRS and CDR2 YFSETQ. With 0 bases clipped from V and 4 bases from J, the junction kept 4 bases outside the gene matches. CDR3 coding DNA: TGCGCCAGCAGCTTGGAAGGACTAGAGTACAATGAGCAGTTCTTC. It specifies CASSLEGLEYNEQFF.

This clone was detected only once. This chain links TRBV5-4 with TRBJ2-1, with 11 bases that match TRBD1. The CDR3 runs to 16 residues. Trimming removed 0 bases from V and 7 bases from J; junction bases left unmatched: 6. Per the germline V gene, CDR1 is SGHNT and CDR2 is YYREEE (reference sequence). CDR3 nucleotide sequence: TGTGCCAGCAGCTTGGGGACAGGGGGCATAAAGAATGAGCAGTTCTTC. It specifies CASSLGTGGIKNEQFF. Using reference TRBV5-4 and TRBJ2-1 for the parts outside the CDR3, the full variable domain is ETGVTQSPTHLIKTRGQQVTLRCSSQSGHNTVSWYQQALGQGPQFIFQYYREEENGRGNFPPRFSGLQFPNYSSELNVNALELDDSALYLCASSLGTGGIKNEQFFGPGTRLTVL.

V and J are TRBV28 and TRBJ2-5, with D tentatively TRBD1 (5 bases). Trimming cost V 9 bases and J 3 bases, with 11 bases left between them. Germline CDR1 reads MDHEN; CDR2 reads SYDVKM. The CDR3 has 12 residues. The CDR3 sequence is CARRYRKETQYF. The CDR3 bases are TGTGCCAGACGTTACAGGAAAGAGACCCAGTACTTC.

The genes are TRBV7-9 and TRBJ1-1; the D gene is possibly TRBD1 (6 bases). The germline V gene encodes CDR1 SEHNR and CDR2 FQNEAQ (reference sequence). Trimming shortened V by 4 bases and J by 4 bases, and 19 bases separated the two germline ends. CDR3 size: 16 residues. The CDR3 DNA reads TGTGCCAGCAGCTCCACAGGGAAGATCGCGACCACTGAAGCTTTCTTT. Amino acid sequence: CASSSTGKIATTEAFF.

This clone has only a few counts. The chain employs TRBV11-2 and TRBJ2-7; D is perhaps TRBD1 (7 bases). Deletions cut 1 base from V and 12 bases from J, with 10 bases between. Germline values: CDR1 SGHAT, CDR2 FQNNGV. The CDR3 contains 11 residues. The CDR3 sequence: CASSLGGTAYF. In DNA form, the CDR3 reads TGTGCCAGCAGCTTAGGCGGGACAGCGTACTTC.

The rearrangement links TRBV7-8 to TRBJ2-1, with 7 positions matching TRBD1. The CDR3 has 12 amino acids. Germline CDR1 reads SGHVS; CDR2 reads FQNEAQ. Trimming took 6 bases from V and 6 from J; bases not matched to a gene: 2. CDR3: CASRGGFNEQFF. In nucleotides, the CDR3 is TGTGCCAGCAGAGGGGGCTTCAATGAGCAGTTCTTC.

This chain joins TRBV9 and TRBJ2-2; D gene ambiguous. The V gene's germline CDR1 is SGDLS and CDR2 YYNGEE. The CDR3 runs to 16 residues. Deletions cut 1 base from V and 4 bases from J, with 14 bases between. This chain's CDR3 is CASSVSSTPVTGELFF. The CDR3 nucleotides read TGTGCCAGCAGCGTATCTAGTACGCCCGTCACCGGGGAGCTGTTTTTT.

This chain connects TRBV11-3 to TRBJ2-1, with 7 bases lining up with TRBD2. Germline CDR1 and CDR2: SGHNT and YENEEA. This CDR3 region has 15 residues. Losses at the gene ends were 1 base for V and 3 bases for J; bases not matched to a gene: 3. CDR3 amino acids: CASSLGGGVYNEQFF. Here the CDR3 DNA reads TGTGCCAGCAGCTTAGGTGGGGGGGTCTACAATGAGCAGTTCTTC.

V gene TRBV19 combines with J gene TRBJ2-3; D ambiguous. CDR1 and CDR2 from the germline V gene are LNHDA and SQIVND (reference sequence). This CDR3 contains 15 residues. Trimming took off 3 bases at V and 1 base at J, with 11 bases between the two ends. This CDR3 is CASSMAGWGTDTQYF. The CDR3 DNA reads as TGTGCCAGTAGTATGGCCGGGTGGGGCACAGATACGCAGTATTTT.

This clone was seen more than once but under ten times. The rearrangement uses TRBV30 and TRBJ1-1, with 9 bases aligning to TRBD1. Trimming cost V 3 bases and J 3 bases; bases outside gene matches: 2. Germline lookup yields CDR1 GTSNPN and CDR2 SVGIG (reference sequence). The CDR3 contains 13 residues. In DNA, the CDR3 is TGTGCCTGGAGCGGGACAGGGTACACTGAAGCTTTCTTT. Translating gives CAWSGTGYTEAFF.

This chain joins TRBV2 and TRBJ1-5; D is unclear. V shed 1 base and J shed 8 bases, with 12 bases lying between them. Per germline, CDR1 SNHLY and CDR2 FYNNEI. This CDR3 comprises 14 residues. CDR3 loop: CASSEVMGLKPQHF. Written as DNA, the CDR3 is TGTGCCAGCAGTGAAGTAATGGGCCTGAAGCCCCAGCATTTT.

The J gene is TRBJ2-1, the V gene TRBV25-1, with 9 positions matching TRBD2. There are 15 residues in the CDR3. V lost 1 base and J lost 13; bases outside the gene matches: 11. Germline CDR1 and CDR2: MGHDK and SYGVNS. CDR3 residues: CASSESRGTSLSQFF. CDR3 nucleotides: TGTGCCAGCAGTGAATCTCGGGGGACTAGCCTCTCCCAGTTCTTC.

The CDR3 reads CASTYPGLAGANEQFF. CDR3 in DNA: TGTGCCAGCACCTACCCGGGACTAGCGGGAGCCAATGAGCAGTTCTTC. The rearrangement links TRBV25-1 to TRBJ2-1, with 14 bases fitting TRBD2. CDR3 length equals 16 residues. J was trimmed by 6 bases and V by 7 bases; bases with no gene match: 8. Looked up from germline, CDR1 is MGHDK and CDR2 is SYGVNS.

With respect to this clone: The identical CDR3 is also encoded by other nucleotide sequences in the sample. The chain employs TRBV19 and TRBJ1-2; D possibly corresponds to TRBD1 (6 bases). V was shortened by 5 bases and J by 0 bases, with 10 bases between the two germline ends. CDR3 length: 14 residues. Germline V gives CDR1 LNHDA, CDR2 SQIVND (reference sequence). This CDR3 reads CASSLQGANYGYTF. The CDR3 DNA is TGTGCCAGTAGTCTACAGGGCGCTAACTATGGCTACACCTTC. The full variable domain, completed using reference TRBV19 and TRBJ1-2, is DGGITQSPKYLFRKEGQNVTLSCEQNLNHDAMYWYRQDPGQGLRLIYYSQIVNDFQKGDIAEGYSVSREKKESFPLTVTSAQKNPTAFYLCASSLQGANYGYTFGSGTRLTVV.

The rearrangement joins TRBV24-1 to TRBJ2-1, with 16 bases aligning to TRBD2. Trimming removed 4 bases from V and 4 bases from J; junction bases left unmatched: 12. The CDR3 totals 20 residues. CDR1 is KGHDR and CDR2 is SFDVKD in the germline V gene. The CDR3 region is CATSDPSGTSGRAGYNEQFF. The DNA of the CDR3 is TGTGCCACCAGTGACCCCTCCGGGACTAGCGGGAGGGCGGGGTACAATGAGCAGTTCTTC.

This clone is a singleton in its sample. The chain carries TRBV24-1 and TRBJ2-3; 12 bases agree with TRBD2. The CDR3 extends over 18 amino acids. CDR1 and CDR2 from the germline V gene are KGHDR and SFDVKD. J gave up 8 bases and V 5 bases, and 16 bases lay outside the gene matches. The CDR3 DNA reads as TGTGCCACCAGTGCCAGGCCGACTAGCGGGAGTAGTGGGGGTACGCAGTATTTT. Translating it yields CATSARPTSGSSGGTQYF.

Only a few counts were recorded for this clone. V and J are TRBV6-5 and TRBJ2-2; 7 positions match TRBD1. The CDR3 extends over 13 amino acids. Trimming removed 6 bases from V and 5 bases from J; junction bases left unmatched: 3. Germline V lookup: CDR1 MNHEY, CDR2 SVGAGI. The CDR3 spells CASRPRGTGELFF. CDR3 nucleotide sequence: TGTGCCAGCAGACCCAGGGGGACCGGGGAGCTGTTTTTT.

This clone was observed a single time. J is TRBJ2-7 and V is TRBV24-1; 11 bases align to TRBD2. This CDR3 has 15 residues. Trimming cost V 4 bases and J 4 bases; bases outside gene matches: 5. Germline V gene sequence: CDR1 KGHDR, CDR2 SFDVKD. CDR3 in DNA: TGTGCCACCAGTGACGGCCCTAGCGGGAGGTACGAGCAGTACTTC. This translates into CATSDGPSGRYEQYF.

The chain carries TRBV14 and TRBJ2-5, with TRBD2 identical over 8 bases. The CDR3 is 12 residues long. V gave up 5 bases and J gave up 11 bases; unmatched junction bases: 7. The germline V gene encodes CDR1 SGHDN and CDR2 FVKESK. CDR3 bases: TGTGCCAGCAGCGGACTAGCAGTGAGGCAGTACTTC. It specifies CASSGLAVRQYF.

In DNA form, the CDR3 reads TGTGCCAGCAGTTACTCAGGGGGTGACACCGGGGAGCTGTTTTTT. It encodes CASSYSGGDTGELFF. The chain recombines TRBV28 with TRBJ2-2; 7 bases are a match to TRBD1. The CDR3 runs to 15 residues. The V gene end was trimmed by 4 bases and the J gene end by 3 bases; junction bases not matched to a gene: 5. Per the germline V gene, CDR1 is MDHEN and CDR2 is SYDVKM.

V and J are TRBV27 and TRBJ2-7, with D tentatively TRBD1 (6 bases). Per germline, CDR1 MNHEY and CDR2 SMNVEV (reference sequence). Trimming took 0 bases from V and 5 from J, leaving 17 bases between them. The CDR3 has 16 amino acids. In DNA, the CDR3 is TGTGCCAGCAGTTTATCTTGGGGGCTCGAAAGCGACGAGCAGTACTTC. Its translation: CASSLSWGLESDEQYF.

This chain joins TRBV6-2 or TRBV6-3 and TRBJ1-1; tentatively, D is TRBD1 (6 bases). The CDR3 has 14 residues. The ends were cut back, 4 bases at V and 5 bases at J, with 14 bases in the middle. Germline CDR1 and CDR2: MNHEY and SVGEGT. CDR3 in DNA: TGTGCCAGCAGTTCCATCCGGGACACGACTGAAGCTTTCTTT. Its translation is CASSSIRDTTEAFF.

The chain recombines TRBV12-3 or TRBV12-4 with TRBJ1-6; maybe TRBD1 (6 bases). There are 13 residues in the CDR3. Trimming left V 5 bases short and J 8 bases short, with 10 bases between. In DNA form, the CDR3 reads TGTGCCAGCAGTCTACCAGGGGATTCACCCCTCCACTTT. Protein product: CASSLPGDSPLHF.

This chain connects TRBV10-3 to TRBJ2-7; 10 bases match TRBD2. The CDR3 length is 14 residues. V shed 6 bases, J shed 2 bases, and the junction held 4 bases outside the gene matches. Germline CDR1 reads ENHRY; CDR2 reads SYGVKD. Here the CDR3 reads CAISSSGGTYEQYF. For the CDR3, the DNA is TGTGCCATCAGCTCTAGCGGGGGCACCTACGAGCAGTACTTC.